The clone carrying this T cell receptor (beta chain) was counted a few times. Germline assignment: CDR1 DFQATT and CDR2 SNEGSKA (reference sequence). V was shortened by 8 bases and J by 1 base, with 15 bases between the two germline ends. The CDR3 is 14 residues long. The source of the sample is a study of T-cell memory formation after mild COVID-19. TCRdb ran MiXCR on the 5' RACE reads and lists one entry per CDR3 protein. Of roughly 190,000 distinct CDR3 sequences listed, about 10% are singletons. Sequenced: PBMCs or a T cell subset sorted from them (not recorded which). The V gene is TRBV20-1, the J gene TRBJ2-1; D is possibly TRBD1 or TRBD2 (5 bases each). The source is a man younger than 30 who had mild COVID-19 (a few samples of this study predate the infection). Cell type and time point are not known. The chain's CDR3 is CSSKRTSSYNEQFF. DNA for the CDR3: TGCAGTTCTAAGCGGACAAGTTCCTACAATGAGCAGTTCTTC.